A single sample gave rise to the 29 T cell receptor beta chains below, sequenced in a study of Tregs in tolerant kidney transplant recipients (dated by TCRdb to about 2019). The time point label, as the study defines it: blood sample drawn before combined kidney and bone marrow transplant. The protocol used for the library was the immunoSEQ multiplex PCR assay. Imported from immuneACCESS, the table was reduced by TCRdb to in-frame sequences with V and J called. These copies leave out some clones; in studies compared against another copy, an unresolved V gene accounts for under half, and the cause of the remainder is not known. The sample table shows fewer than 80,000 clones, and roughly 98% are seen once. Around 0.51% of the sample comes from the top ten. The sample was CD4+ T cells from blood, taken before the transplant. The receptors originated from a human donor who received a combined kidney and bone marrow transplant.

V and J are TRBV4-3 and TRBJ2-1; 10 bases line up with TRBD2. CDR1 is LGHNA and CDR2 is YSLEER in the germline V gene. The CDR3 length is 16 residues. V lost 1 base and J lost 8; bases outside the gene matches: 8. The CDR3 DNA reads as TGCGCCAGCAGCCAAGTTTTAGCTAGCGGGAGATATGAGCAGTTCTTC. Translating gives CASSQVLASGRYEQFF.

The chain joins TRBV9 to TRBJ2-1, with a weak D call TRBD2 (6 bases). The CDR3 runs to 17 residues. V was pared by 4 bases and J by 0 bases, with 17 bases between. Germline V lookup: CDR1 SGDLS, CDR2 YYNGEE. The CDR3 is CASSPLGGLLSYNEQFF. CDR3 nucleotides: TGTGCCAGCAGCCCCCTTGGAGGGCTACTCTCCTACAATGAGCAGTTCTTC.

CDR3 nucleotides: TGTGCCAGCAGCTTAGGGAGAGAGACCCAGTACTTC. Amino acids: CASSLGRETQYF. The chain uses TRBV7-2 and TRBJ2-5; D ambiguous. Germline values: CDR1 SGHTA, CDR2 FQGNSA. Trimming left V 1 base short and J 4 bases short, with 4 bases between. CDR3 length: 12 amino acids.

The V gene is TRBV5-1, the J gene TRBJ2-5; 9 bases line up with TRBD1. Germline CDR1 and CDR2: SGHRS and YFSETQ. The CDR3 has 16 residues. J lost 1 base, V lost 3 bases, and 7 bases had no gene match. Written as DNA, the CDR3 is TGCGCCAGCAGCTCCTTTGGACAGGGGAGCCAAGAGACCCAGTACTTC. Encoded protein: CASSSFGQGSQETQYF.

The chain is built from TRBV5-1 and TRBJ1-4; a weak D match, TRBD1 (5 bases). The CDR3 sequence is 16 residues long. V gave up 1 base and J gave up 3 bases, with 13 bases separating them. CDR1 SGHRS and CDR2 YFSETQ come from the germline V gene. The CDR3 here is CASSLLSSTANEKLFF. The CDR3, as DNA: TGCGCCAGCAGCTTGTTATCTTCGACAGCTAATGAAAAACTGTTTTTT.

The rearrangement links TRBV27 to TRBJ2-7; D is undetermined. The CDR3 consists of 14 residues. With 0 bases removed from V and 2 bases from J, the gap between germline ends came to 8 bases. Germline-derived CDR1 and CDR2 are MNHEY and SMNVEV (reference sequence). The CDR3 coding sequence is TGTGCCAGCAGTTTATCGATGGCAGCCTACGAGCAGTACTTC. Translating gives CASSLSMAAYEQYF.

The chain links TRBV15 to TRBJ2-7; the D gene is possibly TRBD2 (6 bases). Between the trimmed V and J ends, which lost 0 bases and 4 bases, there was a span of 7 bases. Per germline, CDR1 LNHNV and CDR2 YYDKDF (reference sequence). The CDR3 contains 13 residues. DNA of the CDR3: TGTGCCACCAGCAGAGATGGGGGGTACGAGCAGTACTTC. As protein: CATSRDGGYEQYF. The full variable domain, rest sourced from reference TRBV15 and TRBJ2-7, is DAMVIQNPRYQVTQFGKPVTLSCSQTLNHNVMYWYQQKSSQAPKLLFHYYDKDFNNEADTPDNFQSRRPNTSFCFLDIRSPGLGDTAMYLCATSRDGGYEQYFGPGTRLTVT.

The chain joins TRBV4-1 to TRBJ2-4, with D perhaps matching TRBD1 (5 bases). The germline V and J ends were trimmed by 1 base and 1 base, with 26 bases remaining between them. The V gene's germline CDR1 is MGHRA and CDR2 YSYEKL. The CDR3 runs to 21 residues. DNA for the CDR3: TGCGCCAGCAGCCAAGTGTATGGGTCCCTCGTAGGGGCCTCCGCCAAAAACATTCAGTACTTC. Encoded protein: CASSQVYGSLVGASAKNIQYF.

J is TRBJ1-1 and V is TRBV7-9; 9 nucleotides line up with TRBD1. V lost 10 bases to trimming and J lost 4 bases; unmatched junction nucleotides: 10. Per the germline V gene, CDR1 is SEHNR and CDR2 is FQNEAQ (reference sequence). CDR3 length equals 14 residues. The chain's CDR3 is CAIATGGFVTEAFF. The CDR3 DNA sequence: TGTGCCATCGCGACAGGGGGGTTCGTCACTGAAGCTTTCTTT.

The CDR3: CASNRDRGYTEAFF. The CDR3 region has the DNA TGTGCCAGCAATCGGGACAGGGGGTACACTGAAGCTTTCTTT. This chain joins TRBV2 and TRBJ1-1, with 11 bases fitting TRBD1. Unmatched junction bases numbered 4, after V lost 7 bases and J lost 3 bases. The CDR3 runs 14 residues. Germline CDR1 is SNHLY and CDR2 is FYNNEI.

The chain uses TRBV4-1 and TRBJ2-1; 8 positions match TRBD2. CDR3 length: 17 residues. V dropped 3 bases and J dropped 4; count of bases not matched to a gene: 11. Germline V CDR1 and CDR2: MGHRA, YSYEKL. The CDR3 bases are TGCGCCAGCAGCCAGTCTTATAGCGGGGCCTTTTACAATGAGCAGTTCTTC. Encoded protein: CASSQSYSGAFYNEQFF.

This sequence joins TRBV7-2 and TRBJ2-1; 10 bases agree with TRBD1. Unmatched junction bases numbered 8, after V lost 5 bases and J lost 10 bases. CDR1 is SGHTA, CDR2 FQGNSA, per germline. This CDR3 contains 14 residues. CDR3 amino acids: CASSPGQGIGEQFF. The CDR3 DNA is TGTGCCAGCAGCCCGGGACAGGGGATAGGGGAGCAGTTCTTC.

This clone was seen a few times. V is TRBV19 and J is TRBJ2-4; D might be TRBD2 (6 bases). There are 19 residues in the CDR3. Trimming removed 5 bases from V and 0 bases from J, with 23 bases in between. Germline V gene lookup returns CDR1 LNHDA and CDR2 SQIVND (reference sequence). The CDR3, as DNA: TGTGCCAGTAGTCCTAACCTCGGGGGTATCGGGTTAGCCAAAAACATTCAGTACTTC. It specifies CASSPNLGGIGLAKNIQYF. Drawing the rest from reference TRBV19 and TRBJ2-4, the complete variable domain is DGGITQSPKYLFRKEGQNVTLSCEQNLNHDAMYWYRQDPGQGLRLIYYSQIVNDFQKGDIAEGYSVSREKKESFPLTVTSAQKNPTAFYLCASSPNLGGIGLAKNIQYFGAGTRLSVL.

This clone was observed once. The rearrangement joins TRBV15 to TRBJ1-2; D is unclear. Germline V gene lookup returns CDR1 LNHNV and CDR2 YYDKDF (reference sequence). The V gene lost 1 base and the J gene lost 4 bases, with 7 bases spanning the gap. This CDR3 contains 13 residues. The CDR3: CATSRGEGYGYTF. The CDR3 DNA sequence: TGTGCCACCAGCAGAGGAGAGGGCTATGGCTACACCTTC.

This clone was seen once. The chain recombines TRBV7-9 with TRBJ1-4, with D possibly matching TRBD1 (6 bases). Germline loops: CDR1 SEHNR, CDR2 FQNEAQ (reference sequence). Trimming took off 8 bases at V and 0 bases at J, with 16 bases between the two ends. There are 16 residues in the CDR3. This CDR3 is CASSLRQGTTNEKLFF. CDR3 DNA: TGTGCCAGCTCCCTACGGCAGGGGACAACTAATGAAAAACTGTTTTTT.

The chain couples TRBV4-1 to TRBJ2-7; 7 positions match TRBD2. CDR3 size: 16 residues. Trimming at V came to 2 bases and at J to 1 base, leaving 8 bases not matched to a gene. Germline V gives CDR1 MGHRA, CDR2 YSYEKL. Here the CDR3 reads CASSQRESGVSYEQYF. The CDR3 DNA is TGCGCCAGCAGCCAACGGGAAAGCGGGGTATCCTACGAGCAGTACTTC.

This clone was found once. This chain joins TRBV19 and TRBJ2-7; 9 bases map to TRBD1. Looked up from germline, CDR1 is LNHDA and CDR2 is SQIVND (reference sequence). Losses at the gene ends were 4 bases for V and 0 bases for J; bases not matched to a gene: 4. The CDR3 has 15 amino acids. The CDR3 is CASSRTGASSYEQYF. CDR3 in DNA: TGTGCCAGTAGTAGGACAGGGGCCAGCTCCTACGAGCAGTACTTC. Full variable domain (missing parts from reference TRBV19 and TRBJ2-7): DGGITQSPKYLFRKEGQNVTLSCEQNLNHDAMYWYRQDPGQGLRLIYYSQIVNDFQKGDIAEGYSVSREKKESFPLTVTSAQKNPTAFYLCASSRTGASSYEQYFGPGTRLTVT.

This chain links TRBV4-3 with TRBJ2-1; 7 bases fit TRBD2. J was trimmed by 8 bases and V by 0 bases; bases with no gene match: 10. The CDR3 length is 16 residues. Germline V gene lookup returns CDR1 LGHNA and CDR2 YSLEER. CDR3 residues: CASSQEASGAGYEQFF. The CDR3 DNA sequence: TGCGCCAGCAGCCAAGAGGCTAGCGGAGCTGGGTATGAGCAGTTCTTC.

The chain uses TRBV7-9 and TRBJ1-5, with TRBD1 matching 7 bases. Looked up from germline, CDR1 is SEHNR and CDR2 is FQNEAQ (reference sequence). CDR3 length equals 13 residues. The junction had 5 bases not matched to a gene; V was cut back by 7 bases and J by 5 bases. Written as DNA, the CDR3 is TGTGCCAGCACCCTCCAGGGGGATCAGCCCCAGCATTTT. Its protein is CASTLQGDQPQHF.

The CDR3 bases are TGTGCCAGCTCACCTGCGGTGAGTCAGCCCCAGCATTTT. This codes for CASSPAVSQPQHF. The chain is built from TRBV18 and TRBJ1-5; the D is unclear. CDR1 is KGHSH and CDR2 is LQKENI in the germline V gene. The length of the CDR3 is 13 residues. V was clipped by 3 bases and J by 6 bases, with 9 bases between them.

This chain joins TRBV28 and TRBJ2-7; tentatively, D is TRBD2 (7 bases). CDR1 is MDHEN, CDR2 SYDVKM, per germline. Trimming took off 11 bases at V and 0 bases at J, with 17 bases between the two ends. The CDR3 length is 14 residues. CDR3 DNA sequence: TGTGCCTCGGGGGGCGGTCCCCTCTCCTACGAGCAGTACTTC. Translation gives CASGGGPLSYEQYF.

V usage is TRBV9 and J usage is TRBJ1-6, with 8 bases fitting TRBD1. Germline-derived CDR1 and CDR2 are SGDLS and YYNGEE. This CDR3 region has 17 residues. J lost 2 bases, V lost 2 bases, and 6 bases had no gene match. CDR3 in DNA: TGTGCCAGCAGCGTCGGACAGGGAAGAACCTATAATTCACCCCTCCACTTT. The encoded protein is CASSVGQGRTYNSPLHF.

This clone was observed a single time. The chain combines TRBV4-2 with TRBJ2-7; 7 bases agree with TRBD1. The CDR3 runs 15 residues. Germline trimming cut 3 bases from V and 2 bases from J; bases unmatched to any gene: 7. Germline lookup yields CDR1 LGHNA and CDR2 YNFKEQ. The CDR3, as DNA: TGTGCCAGCAGCCAGGACCGGGACAGACCCTACGAGCAGTACTTC. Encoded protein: CASSQDRDRPYEQYF.

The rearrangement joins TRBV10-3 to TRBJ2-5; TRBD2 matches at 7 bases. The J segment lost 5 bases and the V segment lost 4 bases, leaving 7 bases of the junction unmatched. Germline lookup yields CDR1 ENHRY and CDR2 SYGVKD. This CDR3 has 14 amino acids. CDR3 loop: CAISVGGGGETQYF. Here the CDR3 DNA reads TGTGCCATCAGTGTCGGTGGGGGAGGGGAGACCCAGTACTTC.

Here the CDR3 DNA reads TGTGCCAGCAGTTTCCTATGGACCTGGCGGGGGACGGCCAAAAACATTCAGTACTTC. Translated, it gives CASSFLWTWRGTAKNIQYF. The J gene is TRBJ2-4, the V gene TRBV28; 7 bases fit TRBD2. CDR1 MDHEN and CDR2 SYDVKM come from the germline V gene. The CDR3 consists of 19 residues. V lost 3 bases to trimming and J lost 1 base; unmatched junction nucleotides: 15.

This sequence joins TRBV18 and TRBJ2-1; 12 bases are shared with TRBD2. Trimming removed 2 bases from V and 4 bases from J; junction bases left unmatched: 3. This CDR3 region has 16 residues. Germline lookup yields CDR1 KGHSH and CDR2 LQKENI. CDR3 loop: CASSPELAGGYNEQFF. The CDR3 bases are TGTGCCAGCTCACCAGAACTAGCGGGAGGATACAATGAGCAGTTCTTC. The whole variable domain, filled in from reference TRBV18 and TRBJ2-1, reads NAGVMQNPRHLVRRRGQEARLRCSPMKGHSHVYWYRQLPEEGLKFMVYLQKENIIDESGMPKERFSAEFPKEGPSILRIQQVVRGDSAAYFCASSPELAGGYNEQFFGPGTRLTVL.

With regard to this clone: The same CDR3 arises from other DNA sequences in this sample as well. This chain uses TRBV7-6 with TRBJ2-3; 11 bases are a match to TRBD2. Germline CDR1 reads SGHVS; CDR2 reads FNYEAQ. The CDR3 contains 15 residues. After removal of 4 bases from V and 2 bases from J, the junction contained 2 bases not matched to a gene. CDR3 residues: CASSSSGGPTDTQYF. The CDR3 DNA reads TGTGCCAGCAGCTCTAGCGGGGGGCCCACAGATACGCAGTATTTT. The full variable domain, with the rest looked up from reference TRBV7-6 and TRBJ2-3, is GAGVSQSPRYKVTKRGQDVALRCDPISGHVSLYWYRQALGQGPEFLTYFNYEAQQDKSGLPNDRFSAERPEGSISTLTIQRTEQRDSAMYRCASSSSGGPTDTQYFGPGTRLTVL.

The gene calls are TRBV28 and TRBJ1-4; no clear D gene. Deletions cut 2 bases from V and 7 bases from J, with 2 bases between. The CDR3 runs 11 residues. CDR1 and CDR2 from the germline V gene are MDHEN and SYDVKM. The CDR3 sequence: CASSLREKLFF. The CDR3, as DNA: TGTGCCAGCAGTTTACGTGAAAAACTGTTTTTT.

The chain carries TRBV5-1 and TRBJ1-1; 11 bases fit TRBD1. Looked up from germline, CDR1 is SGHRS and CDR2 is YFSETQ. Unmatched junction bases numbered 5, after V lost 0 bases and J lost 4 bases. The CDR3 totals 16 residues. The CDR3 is CASSLGTGGAGTEAFF. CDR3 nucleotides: TGCGCCAGCAGCTTGGGGACAGGGGGCGCGGGCACTGAAGCTTTCTTT.